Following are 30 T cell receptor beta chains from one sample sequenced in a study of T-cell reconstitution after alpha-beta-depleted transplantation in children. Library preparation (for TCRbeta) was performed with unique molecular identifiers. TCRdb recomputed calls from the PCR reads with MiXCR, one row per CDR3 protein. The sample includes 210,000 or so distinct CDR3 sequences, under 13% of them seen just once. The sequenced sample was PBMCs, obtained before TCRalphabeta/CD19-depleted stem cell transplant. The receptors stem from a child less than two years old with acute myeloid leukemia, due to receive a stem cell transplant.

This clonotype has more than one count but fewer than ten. The CDR3 spells CASSPGTPNYGYTF. In nucleotides, the CDR3 is TGTGCCAGCTCACCTGGGACACCGAACTATGGCTACACCTTC. V gene TRBV18 combines with J gene TRBJ1-2; D is possibly TRBD1 (6 bases). Looked up from germline, CDR1 is KGHSH and CDR2 is LQKENI. CDR3 length: 14 residues. V lost 3 bases to trimming and J lost 2 bases, with 10 bases between them.

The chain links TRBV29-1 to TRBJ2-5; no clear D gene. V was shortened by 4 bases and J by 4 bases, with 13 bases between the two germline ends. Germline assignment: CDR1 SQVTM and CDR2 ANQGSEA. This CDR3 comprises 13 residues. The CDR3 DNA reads TGCAGCGTTGCGACCCAGCCGGCAGAGACCCAGTACTTC. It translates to CSVATQPAETQYF.

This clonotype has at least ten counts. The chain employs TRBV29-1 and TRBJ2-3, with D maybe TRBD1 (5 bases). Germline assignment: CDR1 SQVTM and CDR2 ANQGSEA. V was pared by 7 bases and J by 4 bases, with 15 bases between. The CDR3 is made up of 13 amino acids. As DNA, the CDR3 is TGCAGCGCTGGAAAGGGGATGGCAGATACGCAGTATTTT. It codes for CSAGKGMADTQYF.

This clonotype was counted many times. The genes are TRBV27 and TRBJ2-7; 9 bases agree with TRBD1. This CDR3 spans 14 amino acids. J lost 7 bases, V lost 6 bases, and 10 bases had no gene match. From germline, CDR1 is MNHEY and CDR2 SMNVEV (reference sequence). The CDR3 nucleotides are TGTGCCAGCAGGACCGGGACAGGGACGAGGGAGCAGTACTTC. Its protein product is CASRTGTGTREQYF.

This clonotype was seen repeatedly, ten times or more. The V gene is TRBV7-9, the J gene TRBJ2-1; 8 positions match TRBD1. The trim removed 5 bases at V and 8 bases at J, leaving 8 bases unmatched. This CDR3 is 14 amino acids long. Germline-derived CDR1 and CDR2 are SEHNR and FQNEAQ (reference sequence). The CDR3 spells CASSPRTGYDEQFF. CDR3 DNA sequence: TGTGCCAGCAGCCCCCGGACAGGGTACGATGAGCAGTTCTTC.

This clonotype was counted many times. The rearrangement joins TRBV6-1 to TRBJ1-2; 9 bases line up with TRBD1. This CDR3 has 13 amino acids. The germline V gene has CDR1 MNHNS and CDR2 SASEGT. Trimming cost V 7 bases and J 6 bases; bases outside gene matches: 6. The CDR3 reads CASTSGTGNGYTF. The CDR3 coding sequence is TGTGCCAGCACATCCGGGACAGGGAATGGCTACACCTTC.

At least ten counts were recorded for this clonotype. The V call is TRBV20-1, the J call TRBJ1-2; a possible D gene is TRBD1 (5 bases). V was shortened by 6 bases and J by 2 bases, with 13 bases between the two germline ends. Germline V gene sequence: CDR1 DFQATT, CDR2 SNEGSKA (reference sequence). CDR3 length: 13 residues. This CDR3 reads CSAGAQGNYGYTF. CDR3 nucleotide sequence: TGCAGTGCCGGAGCCCAGGGAAACTATGGCTACACCTTC.

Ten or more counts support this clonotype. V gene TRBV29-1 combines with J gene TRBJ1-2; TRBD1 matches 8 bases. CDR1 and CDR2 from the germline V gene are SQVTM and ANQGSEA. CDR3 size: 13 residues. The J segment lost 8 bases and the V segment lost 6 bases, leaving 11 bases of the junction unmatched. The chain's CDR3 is CSVFIGQGRGYTF. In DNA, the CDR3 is TGCAGCGTCTTTATCGGACAGGGTCGCGGCTACACCTTC.

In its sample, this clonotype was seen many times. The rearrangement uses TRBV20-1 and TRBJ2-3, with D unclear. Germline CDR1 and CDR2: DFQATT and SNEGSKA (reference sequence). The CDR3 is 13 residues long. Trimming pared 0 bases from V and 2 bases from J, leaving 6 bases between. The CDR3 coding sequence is TGCAGTGCTAGAGATCGGTTCACAGATACGCAGTATTTT. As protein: CSARDRFTDTQYF.

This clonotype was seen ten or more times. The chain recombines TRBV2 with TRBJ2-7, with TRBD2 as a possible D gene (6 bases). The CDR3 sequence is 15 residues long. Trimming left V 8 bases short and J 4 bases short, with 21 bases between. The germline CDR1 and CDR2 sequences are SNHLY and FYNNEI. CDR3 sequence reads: CASSGLLSGDYEQYF. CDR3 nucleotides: TGTGCCAGCTCGGGACTCCTGTCCGGAGATTACGAGCAGTACTTC.

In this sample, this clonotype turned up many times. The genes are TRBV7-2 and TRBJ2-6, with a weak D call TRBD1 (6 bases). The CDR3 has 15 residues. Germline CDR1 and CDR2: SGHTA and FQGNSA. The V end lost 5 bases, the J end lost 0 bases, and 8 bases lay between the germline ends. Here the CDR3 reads CASSEGHSGANVLTF. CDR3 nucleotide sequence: TGTGCCAGCAGCGAGGGACACTCTGGGGCCAACGTCCTGACTTTC.

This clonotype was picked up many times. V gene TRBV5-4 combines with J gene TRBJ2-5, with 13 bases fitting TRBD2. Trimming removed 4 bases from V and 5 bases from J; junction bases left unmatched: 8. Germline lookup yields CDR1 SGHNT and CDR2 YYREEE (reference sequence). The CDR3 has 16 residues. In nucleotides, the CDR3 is TGTGCCAGCAGCCGAGGGACTAGCGGGAAGAGGGAGACCCAGTACTTC. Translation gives CASSRGTSGKRETQYF.

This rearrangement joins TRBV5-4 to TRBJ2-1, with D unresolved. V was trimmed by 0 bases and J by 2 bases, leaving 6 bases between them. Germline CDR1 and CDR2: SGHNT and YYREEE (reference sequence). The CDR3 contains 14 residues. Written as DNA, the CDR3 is TGTGCCAGCAGCTTGGGGCTCCCCTACAATGAGCAGTTCTTC. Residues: CASSLGLPYNEQFF.

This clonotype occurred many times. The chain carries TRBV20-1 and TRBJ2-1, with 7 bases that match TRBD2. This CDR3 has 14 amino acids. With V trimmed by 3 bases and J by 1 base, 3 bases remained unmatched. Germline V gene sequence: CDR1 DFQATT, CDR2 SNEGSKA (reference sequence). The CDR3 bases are TGCAGTGCTAGGGGGAGGGATTCCTACAATGAGCAGTTCTTC. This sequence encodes CSARGRDSYNEQFF.

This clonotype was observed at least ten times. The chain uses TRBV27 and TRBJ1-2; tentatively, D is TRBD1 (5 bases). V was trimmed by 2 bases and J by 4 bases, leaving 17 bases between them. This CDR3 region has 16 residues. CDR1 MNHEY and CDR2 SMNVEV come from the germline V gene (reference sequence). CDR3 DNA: TGTGCCAGCAGTTTAAAGGGGACGCTGAGTCCCTATGGCTACACCTTC. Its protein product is CASSLKGTLSPYGYTF.

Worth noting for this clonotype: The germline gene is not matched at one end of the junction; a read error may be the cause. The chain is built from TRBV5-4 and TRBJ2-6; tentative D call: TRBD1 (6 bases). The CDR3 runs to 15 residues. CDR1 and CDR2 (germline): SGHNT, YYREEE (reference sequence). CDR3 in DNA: TGTGCCGGCAGCGTTCAGGGGCTCGGGGCCAACGTCCTGACTTTC. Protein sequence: CAGSVQGLGANVLTF.

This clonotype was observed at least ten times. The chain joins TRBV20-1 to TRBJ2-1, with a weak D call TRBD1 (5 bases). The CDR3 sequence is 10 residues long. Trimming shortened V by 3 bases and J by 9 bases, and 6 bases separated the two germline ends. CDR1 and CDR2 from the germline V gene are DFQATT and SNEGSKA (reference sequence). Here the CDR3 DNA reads TGCAGTGCTAGGCAGGGTGAGCAGTTCTTC. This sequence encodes CSARQGEQFF.

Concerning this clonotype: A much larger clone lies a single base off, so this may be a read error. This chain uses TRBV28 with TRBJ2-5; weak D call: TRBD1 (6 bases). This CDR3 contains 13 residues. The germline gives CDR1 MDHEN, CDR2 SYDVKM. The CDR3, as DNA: TGTGCCAGCAGTTTAGGACAGTTAGAGACCCAGTCCTTC. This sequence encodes CASSLGQLETQSF.

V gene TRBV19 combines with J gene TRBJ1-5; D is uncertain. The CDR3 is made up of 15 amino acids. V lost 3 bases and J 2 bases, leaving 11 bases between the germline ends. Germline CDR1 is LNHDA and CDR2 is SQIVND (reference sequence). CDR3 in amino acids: CASSMSKDGNQPQHF. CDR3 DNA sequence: TGTGCCAGTAGTATGAGTAAGGACGGCAATCAGCCCCAGCATTTT.

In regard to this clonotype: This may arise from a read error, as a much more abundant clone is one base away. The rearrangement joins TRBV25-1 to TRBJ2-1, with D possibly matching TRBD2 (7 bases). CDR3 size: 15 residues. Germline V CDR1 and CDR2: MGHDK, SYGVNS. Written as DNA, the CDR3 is TGTGCCAACAGTACTACCGGGGGGCCGGGGAATGAGCAGTTCTTC. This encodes CANSTTGGPGNEQFF.

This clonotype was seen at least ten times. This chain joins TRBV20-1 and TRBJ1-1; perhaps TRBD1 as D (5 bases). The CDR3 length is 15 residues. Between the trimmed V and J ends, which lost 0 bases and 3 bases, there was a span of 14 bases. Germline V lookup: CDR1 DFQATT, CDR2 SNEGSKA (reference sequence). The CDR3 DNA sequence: TGCAGTGCTAGAGATGGTATTCGGGGGTACACTGAAGCTTTCTTT. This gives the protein CSARDGIRGYTEAFF.

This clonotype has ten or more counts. CDR3 protein: CSVEKRALPYEQYF. For the CDR3, the DNA is TGCAGCGTTGAAAAAAGGGCTCTACCTTACGAGCAGTACTTC. The chain links TRBV29-1 to TRBJ2-7, with D hard to call. V was shortened by 2 bases and J by 4 bases, with 15 bases between the two germline ends. The CDR3 has 14 amino acids. Germline CDR1 SQVTM, CDR2 ANQGSEA.

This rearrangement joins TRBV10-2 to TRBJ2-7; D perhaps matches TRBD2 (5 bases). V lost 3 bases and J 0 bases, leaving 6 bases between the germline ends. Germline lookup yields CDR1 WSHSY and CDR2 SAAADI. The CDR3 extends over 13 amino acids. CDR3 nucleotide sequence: TGCGCCAGCAGTGAAGGGAGCTCCTACGAGCAGTACTTC. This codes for CASSEGSSYEQYF.

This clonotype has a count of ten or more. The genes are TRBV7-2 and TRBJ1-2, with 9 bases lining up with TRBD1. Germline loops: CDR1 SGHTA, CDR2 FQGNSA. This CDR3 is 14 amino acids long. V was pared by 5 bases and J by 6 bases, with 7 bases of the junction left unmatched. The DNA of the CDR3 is TGTGCCAGCAGCGCGGGACAGGGAACTAATGGCTACACCTTC. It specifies CASSAGQGTNGYTF.

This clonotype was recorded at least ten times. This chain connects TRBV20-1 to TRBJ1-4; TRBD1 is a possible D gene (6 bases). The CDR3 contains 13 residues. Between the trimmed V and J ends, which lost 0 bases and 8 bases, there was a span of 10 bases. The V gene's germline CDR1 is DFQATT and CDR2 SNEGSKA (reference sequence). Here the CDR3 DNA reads TGCAGTGCTAGAGAAACAGGGTTGGAAAAACTGTTTTTT. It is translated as CSARETGLEKLFF.

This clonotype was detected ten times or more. The CDR3 coding sequence is TGCAGTGCTAGTACCCCCGGAAACACCATATATTTT. It yields the protein CSASTPGNTIYF. The gene calls are TRBV20-1 and TRBJ1-3; D not resolved. Per the germline V gene, CDR1 is DFQATT and CDR2 is SNEGSKA (reference sequence). Trimming pared 3 bases from V and 4 bases from J, leaving 7 bases between. The CDR3 totals 12 residues.

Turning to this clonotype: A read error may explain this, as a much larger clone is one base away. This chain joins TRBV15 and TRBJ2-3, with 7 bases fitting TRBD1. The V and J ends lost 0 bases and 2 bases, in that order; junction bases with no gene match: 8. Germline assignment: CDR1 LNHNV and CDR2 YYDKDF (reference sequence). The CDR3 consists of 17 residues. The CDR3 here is CATSREGSTGTTDTQYF. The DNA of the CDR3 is TGTGCCACCAGCAGAGAGGGTTCGACAGGGACCACAGATACGCAGTATTTT.

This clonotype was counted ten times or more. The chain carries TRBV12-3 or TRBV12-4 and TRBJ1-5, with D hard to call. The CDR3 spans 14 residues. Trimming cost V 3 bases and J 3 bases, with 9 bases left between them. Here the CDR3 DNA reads TGTGCCAGCAGTTTTATGGCTAACAATCAGCCCCAGCATTTT. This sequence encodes CASSFMANNQPQHF.

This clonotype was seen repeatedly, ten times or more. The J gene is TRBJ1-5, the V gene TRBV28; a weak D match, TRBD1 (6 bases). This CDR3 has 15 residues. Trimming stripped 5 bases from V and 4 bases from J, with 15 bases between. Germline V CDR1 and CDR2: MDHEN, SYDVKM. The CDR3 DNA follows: TGTGCCAGCAGTCCCGCACAGGGTGGGAATCAGCCCCAGCATTTT. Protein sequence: CASSPAQGGNQPQHF.

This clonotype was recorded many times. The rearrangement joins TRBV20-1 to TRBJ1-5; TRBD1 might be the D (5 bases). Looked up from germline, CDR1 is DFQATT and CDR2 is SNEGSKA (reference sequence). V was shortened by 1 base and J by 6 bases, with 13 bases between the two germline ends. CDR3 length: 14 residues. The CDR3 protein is CSARGAGLGQPQHF. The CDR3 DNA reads TGCAGTGCTAGAGGGGCAGGGTTAGGTCAGCCCCAGCATTTT.